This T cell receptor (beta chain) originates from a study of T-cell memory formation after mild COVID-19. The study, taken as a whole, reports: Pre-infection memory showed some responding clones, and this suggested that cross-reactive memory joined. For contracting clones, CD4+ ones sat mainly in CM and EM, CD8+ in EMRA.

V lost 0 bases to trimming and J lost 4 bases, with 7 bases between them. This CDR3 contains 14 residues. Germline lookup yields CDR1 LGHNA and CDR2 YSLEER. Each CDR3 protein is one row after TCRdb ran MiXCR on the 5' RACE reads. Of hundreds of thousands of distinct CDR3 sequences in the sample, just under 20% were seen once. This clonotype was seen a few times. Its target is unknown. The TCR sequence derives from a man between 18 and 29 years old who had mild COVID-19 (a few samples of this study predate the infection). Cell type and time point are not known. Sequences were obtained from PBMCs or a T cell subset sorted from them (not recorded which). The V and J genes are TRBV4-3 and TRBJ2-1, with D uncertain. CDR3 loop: CASSQDGPYNEQFF. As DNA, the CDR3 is TGCGCCAGCAGCCAAGATGGACCGTACAATGAGCAGTTCTTC.